This record concerns one T cell receptor beta chain sequence. Its antigen remains unidentified. This sample is part of a study of vaccination effects on CD4 cells after COVID-19. About the study: Every participant took two doses of the BNT162b2 or mRNA-1273 vaccine. Samples from a couple of convalescent patients were given 16 days and one week before vaccination.

The CDR3 length is 16 residues. Germline V gives CDR1 SGHTS, CDR2 YDEGEE. The junction had 6 bases not matched to a gene; V was cut back by 4 bases and J by 4 bases. Within the ViraFEST assay, antigen-specific CD4+ T cells underwent expansion with viral peptide pools prior to sequencing. Subsequent to a culture period of around eleven days, CD4+ T cells were isolated. The infection with SARS-CoV-2 (confirmed by PCR) occurred in this person between March and December 2020. TCRdb keeps only in-frame clones here, not all; method: immunoSEQ multiplex PCR. The sample shows 20,000 to 30,000 clones, roughly 69% of them seen only once.

This chain links TRBV5-8 with TRBJ1-6; 9 bases are a match to TRBD1. The sequences come from CD4+ T cells from PBMCs cultured with SARS-CoV-2 spike peptides, collected before COVID-19 vaccination. The receptor comes from a human donor who had a prior SARS-CoV-2 infection. The CDR3 DNA is TGTGCCAGCAGCCTCGGGGGACAGGGTTATAATTCACCCCTCCACTTT. It codes for CASSLGGQGYNSPLHF.